Listed here is a single T cell receptor (beta chain). What it binds is unknown. The PCR contained 60 Vbeta and 13 Jbeta primers. Clones were read by immunoSEQ multiplex PCR, and TCRdb kept only the in-frame ones, dropping some. This repertoire includes approximately 93,000 clones. The sample comes from a study of cytomegalovirus exposure and HLA in healthy donors. Study conclusions and caveats: Links to common viral pathogens appeared, in a later analysis, for several of the most significant clusters.

The ends were cut back, 3 bases at V and 6 bases at J, with 17 bases in the middle. This CDR3 contains 15 residues. CDR1 and CDR2 (germline): LNHNV, YYDKDF (reference sequence). What was sequenced was PBMCs. The gene calls are TRBV15 and TRBJ1-1; TRBD1 is a possible D gene (6 bases). This clonotype was obtained from a woman aged 30 to 39 in good health and CMV-seronegative. CDR3 residues: CATSRETGFRSEAFF. In DNA, the CDR3 is TGTGCCACCAGCAGGGAGACAGGCTTCCGCTCTGAAGCTTTCTTT. The whole variable domain, remainder taken from reference TRBV15 and TRBJ1-1, is DAMVIQNPRYQVTQFGKPVTLSCSQTLNHNVMYWYQQKSSQAPKLLFHYYDKDFNNEADTPDNFQSRRPNTSFCFLDIRSPGLGDTAMYLCATSRETGFRSEAFFGQGTRLTVV.